Below, 24 T cell receptor beta chains from the same sample are listed, as sequenced in a study of OX40 agonist ivuxolimab in advanced cancers. Generated by immunoSEQ multiplex PCR, the TCRdb table keeps only in-frame clones and is missing some. The sample lists about 75,000 clones; more than 85% were seen once. This material consisted of CD4+ or CD8+ T cells sorted from blood, taken in a trial of the OX40 agonist ivuxolimab. These receptors were obtained from an adult with an advanced solid tumor such as melanoma, head and neck, liver or kidney cancer.

The chain couples TRBV7-6 to TRBJ2-1, with TRBD2 matching over 10 bases. The CDR3 loop spans 17 amino acids. Germline loops: CDR1 SGHVS, CDR2 FNYEAQ. V gave up 1 base and J gave up 8 bases; unmatched junction bases: 11. In DNA, the CDR3 is TGTGCCAGCAGCTTAGTAGCGGGGGGTCAACTCGCGCATGAGCAGTTCTTC. Translated, it gives CASSLVAGGQLAHEQFF.

The chain recombines TRBV7-8 with TRBJ2-3; D might be TRBD1 or TRBD2, each matching 5 bases. In germline, CDR1 is SGHVS, CDR2 FQNEAQ. V was clipped by 3 bases and J by 2 bases, with 12 bases between them. The CDR3 spans 15 residues. CDR3 residues: CASSLDGAFTDTQYF. DNA of the CDR3: TGTGCCAGCAGCTTGGACGGGGCCTTCACAGATACGCAGTATTTT.

This clone was counted a few times. The V call is TRBV7-2, the J call TRBJ2-5, with no clear D. CDR1 and CDR2 from the germline V gene are SGHTA and FQGNSA. V was trimmed by 5 bases and J by 5 bases, leaving 9 bases between them. This CDR3 comprises 12 residues. CDR3 nucleotides: TGTGCCAGCAGCCTCCAGGCGGAGACCCAGTACTTC. This translates into CASSLQAETQYF.

The chain uses TRBV5-5 and TRBJ2-3; TRBD2 might be the D (6 bases). The CDR3 covers 14 residues. Germline assignment: CDR1 SGHKS and CDR2 YYEKEE (reference sequence). V lost 4 bases and J 4 bases, leaving 13 bases between the germline ends. CDR3 DNA sequence: TGTGCCAGCAGCCGGAGGGATTTTGCAGATACGCAGTATTTT. Amino acids: CASSRRDFADTQYF.

The CDR3 reads CASSSLTGRPFEQYF. CDR3 bases: TGTGCCAGCAGCTCGTTGACAGGGCGACCCTTCGAGCAGTACTTC. The rearrangement links TRBV7-2 to TRBJ2-7; 7 nucleotides match TRBD1. There are 15 residues in the CDR3. Unmatched junction bases numbered 12, after V lost 4 bases and J lost 6 bases. CDR1 is SGHTA and CDR2 is FQGNSA in the germline V gene. The full variable domain, in which reference TRBV7-2 and TRBJ2-7 provide the parts outside the CDR3, is GAGVSQSPSNKVTEKGKDVELRCDPISGHTALYWYRQSLGQGLEFLIYFQGNSAPDKSGLPSDRFSAERTGGSVSTLTIQRTQQEDSAVYLCASSSLTGRPFEQYFGPGTRLTVT.

The chain couples TRBV5-4 to TRBJ2-7; 14 nucleotides match TRBD2. The CDR3 totals 16 residues. Unmatched junction bases numbered 3, after V lost 0 bases and J lost 4 bases. Germline V lookup: CDR1 SGHNT, CDR2 YYREEE (reference sequence). The CDR3 bases are TGTGCCAGCAGCTTGGGGACTAGCGGGAGGATTTACGAGCAGTACTTC. Protein: CASSLGTSGRIYEQYF.

By sample fraction, this clone is medium-sized (0.01 to 0.1%). The chain employs TRBV27 and TRBJ2-7; 8 bases align to TRBD1. CDR3 length equals 13 residues. Germline assignment: CDR1 MNHEY and CDR2 SMNVEV (reference sequence). J lost 6 bases, V lost 4 bases, and 5 bases had no gene match. The CDR3 sequence is CASSYGTGSEQYF. CDR3 sequence (DNA): TGTGCCAGCAGTTACGGGACAGGCAGCGAGCAGTACTTC.

The chain carries TRBV7-6 and TRBJ2-1; the D is unclear. This CDR3 is built from 11 residues. The germline V gene encodes CDR1 SGHVS and CDR2 FNYEAQ. V lost 3 bases to trimming and J lost 8 bases, with 5 bases between them. The CDR3 protein is CASSFGHEQFF. The CDR3 nucleotides read TGTGCCAGCAGCTTCGGTCATGAGCAGTTCTTC.

V is TRBV19 and J is TRBJ2-5; 10 bases align to TRBD2. The CDR3 is 17 residues long. Per germline, CDR1 LNHDA and CDR2 SQIVND (reference sequence). V gave up 6 bases and J gave up 5 bases; unmatched junction bases: 15. The CDR3 DNA sequence: TGTGCCAGTAGCTCCCCGGCCGAGCGGGGGGGCAGGGAGACCCAGTACTTC. Encoded protein: CASSSPAERGGRETQYF. The whole variable domain, filled in from reference TRBV19 and TRBJ2-5, reads DGGITQSPKYLFRKEGQNVTLSCEQNLNHDAMYWYRQDPGQGLRLIYYSQIVNDFQKGDIAEGYSVSREKKESFPLTVTSAQKNPTAFYLCASSSPAERGGRETQYFGPGTRLLVL.

The chain links TRBV6-5 to TRBJ1-2, with D hard to call. The CDR3 consists of 11 residues. Germline-derived CDR1 and CDR2 are MNHEY and SVGAGI. V lost 6 bases and J lost 4, with 6 bases in between. CDR3 sequence reads: CASRDGYGYTF. CDR3 nucleotide sequence: TGTGCCAGCAGAGACGGCTATGGCTACACCTTC.

This clone was counted between two and nine times. The chain uses TRBV28 and TRBJ1-5; D remains ambiguous. V dropped 3 bases and J dropped 0 bases, with 6 bases sitting between them. CDR3 length equals 14 residues. Germline CDR1 MDHEN, CDR2 SYDVKM. The CDR3 sequence: CASSFLSSNQPQHF. The CDR3 bases are TGTGCCAGCAGTTTTCTCAGTAGCAATCAGCCCCAGCATTTT.

About this clone: A read error may produce the germline difference seen at one junction end. This sequence joins TRBV10-3 and TRBJ2-7, with D unresolved. This CDR3 is 11 amino acids long. Germline lookup yields CDR1 ENHRY and CDR2 SYGVKD. The CDR3 spells CAIQDSFEQYF. The CDR3 region has the DNA TGTGCCATCCAGGATTCCTTCGAGCAGTACTTC.

The chain carries TRBV5-6 and TRBJ2-5, with 10 bases identical to TRBD2. Losses at the gene ends were 1 base for V and 7 bases for J; bases not matched to a gene: 10. Germline loops: CDR1 SGHDT, CDR2 YYEEEE. The length of the CDR3 is 16 residues. This CDR3 reads CASSLPLAGAAGTQYF. The CDR3 DNA follows: TGTGCCAGCAGCTTGCCGCTAGCGGGGGCCGCGGGGACCCAGTACTTC.

CDR3 loop: CAISPGLAGGGAGELFF. CDR3 nucleotide sequence: TGTGCCATCAGTCCGGGACTAGCGGGAGGTGGAGCCGGGGAGCTGTTTTTT. The chain employs TRBV10-3 and TRBJ2-2; TRBD2 matches at 15 bases. This CDR3 has 17 amino acids. Trimming at V came to 5 bases and at J to 6 bases, leaving 7 bases not matched to a gene. Germline V CDR1 and CDR2: ENHRY, SYGVKD.

CDR3 residues: CASSWTGRDSPLHF. CDR3 DNA: TGTGCCAGCAGTTGGACAGGGAGGGATTCACCCCTCCACTTT. The chain links TRBV27 to TRBJ1-6; 8 bases are a match to TRBD1. The CDR3 is made up of 14 amino acids. V shed 4 bases and J 8 bases; nucleotides not matched to a gene: 4. In germline, CDR1 is MNHEY, CDR2 SMNVEV (reference sequence).

The genes are TRBV6-6 and TRBJ1-3; D is ambiguous. The V and J ends lost 7 bases and 4 bases respectively, with 14 bases between them. The CDR3 contains 14 residues. Germline V lookup: CDR1 MNHNY, CDR2 SVGAGI (reference sequence). The CDR3 DNA sequence: TGTGCCAGCACCTCGGGCGGACCAGGAAACACCATATATTTT. This translates into CASTSGGPGNTIYF.

The chain recombines TRBV7-7 with TRBJ2-2, with D maybe TRBD2 (6 bases). Germline V gene sequence: CDR1 SSHAT, CDR2 FNYEAQ (reference sequence). CDR3 length equals 13 residues. Trimming removed 8 bases at V and 6 bases at J, with 13 bases between. The CDR3 reads CASSWGEAGELFF. In DNA form, the CDR3 reads TGTGCCAGCTCCTGGGGGGAGGCCGGGGAGCTGTTTTTT.

The chain joins TRBV5-4 to TRBJ2-1, with 7 nucleotides matching TRBD1. Germline lookup yields CDR1 SGHNT and CDR2 YYREEE (reference sequence). CDR3 length: 15 amino acids. Trimming removed 1 base from V and 2 bases from J; junction bases left unmatched: 3. The CDR3 nucleotides read TGTGCCAGCAGCTTGACAGGGGACCCCTACAATGAGCAGTTCTTC. This gives the protein CASSLTGDPYNEQFF.

The chain recombines TRBV27 with TRBJ2-7; 12 bases map to TRBD2. V lost 10 bases to trimming and J lost 2 bases; unmatched junction nucleotides: 18. Germline CDR1 and CDR2: MNHEY and SMNVEV (reference sequence). The CDR3 is 18 amino acids. DNA for the CDR3: TGTGCCACCCCGTCGGGGCTAGCGGGAGGGCCTTCTACCTACGAGCAGTACTTC. Translating gives CATPSGLAGGPSTYEQYF.

V gene TRBV6-1 combines with J gene TRBJ1-6; D not resolved. The CDR3 runs to 17 residues. Looked up from germline, CDR1 is MNHNS and CDR2 is SASEGT. The V and J ends lost 2 bases and 8 bases respectively, with 19 bases between them. The CDR3 bases are TGTGCCAGCAGTGAATATCCCCTCGTATTAAGGGATTCACCCCTCCACTTT. It is translated as CASSEYPLVLRDSPLHF.

The sample holds a few counts of this clone. CDR3 in DNA: TGCGCCAGCAGCCAACTACAGGGACGAGATTCACCCCTCCACTTT. It codes for CASSQLQGRDSPLHF. V is TRBV4-1 and J is TRBJ1-6, with D perhaps matching TRBD1 (6 bases). This CDR3 comprises 15 residues. The germline gives CDR1 MGHRA, CDR2 YSYEKL. V lost 2 bases and J lost 8, with 13 bases in between.

V and J are TRBV28 and TRBJ2-3; the D call may be TRBD1 or TRBD2 (5 bases each). Trimming removed 2 bases at V and 0 bases at J, with 15 bases between. Looked up from germline, CDR1 is MDHEN and CDR2 is SYDVKM. This CDR3 is 17 amino acids long. The CDR3 coding sequence is TGTGCCAGCAGTTTACTCGGGGCCCCCCTCAGCACAGATACGCAGTATTTT. Amino acids: CASSLLGAPLSTDTQYF.

This clone was seen more than once but under ten times. This chain connects TRBV4-1 to TRBJ1-4; the D is unclear. The ends were cut back, 0 bases at V and 8 bases at J, with 25 bases in the middle. Germline V lookup: CDR1 MGHRA, CDR2 YSYEKL. The CDR3 has 19 residues. CDR3 DNA: TGCGCCAGCAGCCAAGAAGTTTCAGCATATTTGGCGGTATCCGAAAAACTGTTTTTT. Translating it yields CASSQEVSAYLAVSEKLFF.

This clone has just a few counts. The chain employs TRBV6-6 and TRBJ2-7, with unresolved D. Germline CDR1 MNHNY, CDR2 SVGAGI (reference sequence). The V end was cut by 2 bases, the J end by 0 bases, with 8 bases between. The CDR3 loop spans 14 amino acids. The CDR3 region has the DNA TGTGCCAGCAGTTACGCGTGGAGCTCCTACGAGCAGTACTTC. It is translated as CASSYAWSSYEQYF.